This entry concerns a single T cell receptor (beta chain). This CDR3 has 14 amino acids. V dropped 5 bases and J dropped 1; count of bases not matched to a gene: 2. The germline gives CDR1 SSHAT, CDR2 FNYEAQ (reference sequence). Every immunoSEQ plate was one replicate of a subset's evenly spread DNA. The method was immunoSEQ multiplex PCR; TCRdb's version includes in-frame clones alone and lacks a portion of them. The sample has 450,000 to 600,000 clones, around 79% seen once; the top ten hold over 10%. The source of the sample is a study of shared clonotypes between healthy human individuals. Material: PBMCs. This clonotype was obtained from a woman aged 35 to 49 in good health. Some clones in this sample may be carry-over from other donors' samples. The V gene is TRBV7-7, the J gene TRBJ2-3, with 8 nucleotides matching TRBD1. The CDR3 DNA follows: TGTGCCAGCAGCCCGACAGGGGGCACAGATACGCAGTATTTT. Its translation is CASSPTGGTDTQYF.